A selection of T cell receptor beta chains follows, all from one sample in a study of CD8 T cells in ankylosing spondylitis. TCRdb fed the 5' RACE reads into MiXCR, producing one record per CDR3 protein. The repertoire consists of around 140,000 distinct CDR3 sequences, with 15% to 20% occurring once and the leading ten covering 30% to 35%. Sequencing was performed on blood, either unsorted or a sorted T cell fraction (not recorded which). These receptors were collected from a male donor with ankylosing spondylitis. The CDR3 runs from the conserved cysteine through the conserved F or W. The D gene is left open where the match is weak. The listing skips clone size in some rows; elsewhere it reads once, few, many or a size class.

V	size	J	D	CDR3	DNA
TRBV5-5	few	TRBJ2-7	TRBD1	CASSLWTGDEQYF	TGTGCCAGCAGCTTGTGGACAGGGGACGAGCAGTACTTC
TRBV12-3/TRBV12-4	few	TRBJ2-7	TRBD1	CASSLPDRDEQYF	TGTGCCAGCAGTTTACCAGACAGGGACGAGCAGTACTTC
TRBV27	NA	TRBJ2-2	TRBD1	CASTLAPGQGHGELFF	TGTGCCAGCACTCTCGCACCGGGACAGGGGCACGGGGAGCTGTTTTTT
TRBV5-1	many	TRBJ2-2	NA	CASSPVESTTGELFF	TGCGCCAGCAGCCCCGTGGAATCTACCACCGGGGAGCTGTTTTTT
TRBV27	few	TRBJ2-1	NA	CASSYGIGEQFF	TGTGCCAGCAGTTATGGGATCGGTGAGCAGTTCTTC
TRBV7-9	many	TRBJ2-5	NA	CASSPLEGLKETQYF	TGTGCCAGCAGCCCCCTGGAGGGGTTGAAAGAGACCCAGTACTTC
TRBV27	NA	TRBJ2-3	NA	CASSFENSHTDTQYF	TGTGCCAGCAGTTTCGAAAACAGCCACACAGATACGCAGTATTTT
TRBV29-1	NA	TRBJ2-2	TRBD2	CSVGGGGVDTVELFF	TGCAGCGTCGGCGGGGGGGGGGTCGACACCGTGGAGCTGTTTTTT
TRBV12-5	once	TRBJ1-2	NA	CASGLGDGYGYTF	TGTGCTAGTGGTCTGGGGGATGGTTATGGCTACACCTTC
TRBV12-3/TRBV12-4	NA	TRBJ2-1	NA	CASSLVGIDEQFF	TGTGCCAGCAGTTTGGTGGGGATCGATGAGCAGTTCTTC
TRBV12-3/TRBV12-4	NA	TRBJ2-1	NA	CASSLLLGSYNEQFF	TGTGCCAGCAGTTTACTGCTGGGGTCCTACAATGAGCAGTTCTTC
TRBV7-9	NA	TRBJ1-2	TRBD1	CASSMGQGAHANGYTF	TGTGCCAGCAGCATGGGACAGGGGGCGCATGCGAATGGCTACACCTTC
TRBV12-5	few	TRBJ2-1	TRBD2	CASGLARPGLAGYNEQFF	TGTGCTAGTGGTTTGGCCCGCCCCGGACTAGCAGGTTACAATGAGCAGTTCTTC
TRBV4-3	many	TRBJ2-7	TRBD1	CASSQTGQTYEQYF	TGCGCCAGCAGCCAGACGGGACAGACCTACGAGCAGTACTTC
TRBV7-9	many	TRBJ2-4	NA	CASSLQGNIQYF	TGTGCCAGCAGCTTGCAGGGAAACATTCAGTACTTC
TRBV7-9	many	TRBJ2-2	NA	CASSLGRTGELFF	TGTGCCAGCAGTTTAGGCCGGACCGGGGAGCTGTTTTTT
TRBV29-1	NA	TRBJ2-1	NA	CSARAFSAVDEQFF	TGCAGCGCCCGAGCATTCTCCGCGGTCGATGAGCAGTTCTTC